These T cell receptor beta chains were read from a single sample in a study of T-cell memory formation after mild COVID-19. TCRdb re-called the 5' RACE reads with MiXCR, one entry per CDR3 protein. The table includes 350,000 or so distinct CDR3 sequences, 10% to 15% detected once. Sample: PBMCs or a T cell subset sorted from them (not recorded which). These receptors all stem from a young man who had mild COVID-19 (a few samples of this study predate the infection). Cell type and time point are not known. Each CDR3 is given with its conserved first and last residue. The D gene is left open where the match is weak. Rows may omit the clone size; those that give it use once, few, many or a size class.

d_gene	v_gene	j_gene	abundance	CDR3nt	CDR3aa
-	TRBV6-5	TRBJ2-1	few	TGTGCCAGCAGTTCCCAAGGTATCTTCAATGAGCAGTTCTTC	CASSSQGIFNEQFF
TRBD1	TRBV10-2	TRBJ1-5	-	TGCGCCAGCAGTGATCCAACAGGGGGCAATCAGCCCCAGCATTTT	CASSDPTGGNQPQHF
-	TRBV9	TRBJ1-2	-	TGTGCCAGCAGCAGATCCAACCAAAAGGGCTACACCTTC	CASSRSNQKGYTF
TRBD1	TRBV30	TRBJ1-6	-	TGTGCCTGGACGGGACAGGGAGATTCACCCCTCCACTTT	CAWTGQGDSPLHF
-	TRBV28	TRBJ1-1	many	TGTGCCAGCAGTTTAAATGGACGGCCGAACACTGAAGCTTTCTTT	CASSLNGRPNTEAFF
-	TRBV6-2/TRBV6-3	TRBJ2-1	-	TGTGCCAGCAGAGAGGACGGTTTAGATGAGCAGTTCTTC	CASREDGLDEQFF
-	TRBV5-1	TRBJ2-5	-	TGCGCCAGCAGCTTGGCAAGGGGCGCGGAGACCCAGTACTTC	CASSLARGAETQYF
TRBD1	TRBV4-1	TRBJ1-2	few	TGCGCCAGCAGCCCGGGACAGGGGGCGCCGGGCTATGGCTACACCTTC	CASSPGQGAPGYGYTF
-	TRBV29-1	TRBJ2-2	-	TGCAGCGTCGTGACAGGGAACACCGGGGAGCTGTTTTTT	CSVVTGNTGELFF
-	TRBV7-9	TRBJ1-2	few	TGTGCCAGCTCCCAACAGAACACCCCCTATGGCTACACCTTC	CASSQQNTPYGYTF
-	TRBV7-9	TRBJ2-2	few	TGTGCCAGCAGCCAAGATAGACTCCTTTCGAACACCGGGGAGCTGTTTTTT	CASSQDRLLSNTGELFF
-	TRBV7-3	TRBJ2-3	few	TGTGCCAGCAGCTTAAGAGACAGTCCTGGGAATACGCAGTATTTT	CASSLRDSPGNTQYF
-	TRBV23-1	TRBJ1-1	-	TGCGCCAGCAGACAGGGTAAGAACACTGAAGCTTTCTTT	CASRQGKNTEAFF
TRBD2	TRBV10-1	TRBJ2-3	-	TGCGCCAGCAGTGATGCGACACTAGCGGAATACACAGATACGCAGTATTTT	CASSDATLAEYTDTQYF
TRBD1	TRBV20-1	TRBJ1-2	few	TGCAGTGCCTGGGACAGGGGAACGAGCTACACCTTC	CSAWDRGTSYTF
-	TRBV5-5	TRBJ2-3	many	TGTGCCAGCAGCTTGGGGGGTAGCAGCACAGATACGCAGTATTTT	CASSLGGSSTDTQYF
TRBD2	TRBV30	TRBJ2-5	-	TGTGCCTGGAGTGTCGTGACTAGCGGCCAAGAGACCCAGTACTTC	CAWSVVTSGQETQYF
TRBD2	TRBV11-2	TRBJ2-5	-	TGTGCCAGCAGCTTCGGAGAAGTAGCGGGGGGCCAGGGGGAGACCCAGTACTTC	CASSFGEVAGGQGETQYF
-	TRBV6-4	TRBJ2-7	few	TGTGCCAGCAGTGATGAATCCCGGGACGGGACCTACGAGCAGTACTTC	CASSDESRDGTYEQYF